The 25 T cell receptor beta chains below were found in one sample sequenced in a study of T cell responses to AZD1222 COVID-19 vaccine. Measured with immunoSEQ multiplex PCR; TCRdb has only the in-frame clones, and not every one. This table holds some 120,000 clones, around 92% found once. Sequenced here: peripheral blood, sampled on day 0 of AZD1222 vaccination. Source of these receptors: an adult in good health.

In the case of this clone: Its ends do not fully match the called genes, so a read error is possible. This chain joins TRBV6-5 and TRBJ2-7; TRBD2 is a possible D gene (5 bases). There are 15 residues in the CDR3. The V gene's germline CDR1 is MNHEY and CDR2 SVGAGI. This chain's CDR3 is CASRYSVPGAYEQYF. The DNA of the CDR3 is TGTGCCAGCAGGTACTCAGTTCCCGGGGCCTACGAGCAGTACTTC.

The sample holds one count of this clone. CDR3 sequence reads: CASGLGTEQFF. Written as DNA, the CDR3 is TGTGCCAGCGGCCTCGGAACCGAGCAGTTCTTC. The chain carries TRBV28 and TRBJ2-1; D is unclear. The CDR3 sequence is 11 residues long. Looked up from germline, CDR1 is MDHEN and CDR2 is SYDVKM. Trimming cost V 8 bases and J 10 bases, with 12 bases left between them. Full variable domain (rest looked up from reference TRBV28 and TRBJ2-1): DVKVTQSSRYLVKRTGEKVFLECVQDMDHENMFWYRQDPGLGLRLIYFSYDVKMKEKGDIPEGYSVSREKKERFSLILESASTNQTSMYLCASGLGTEQFFGPGTRLTVL.

This clone was recorded only once. This chain connects TRBV28 to TRBJ1-1; 10 bases line up with TRBD1. Germline CDR1 reads MDHEN; CDR2 reads SYDVKM. After removal of 2 bases from V and 4 bases from J, the junction contained 19 bases not matched to a gene. The CDR3 is 20 residues long. The CDR3 DNA reads TGTGCCAGCAGTTTAGGAAGGAAGTCGGGGACAGGGGTGTTGGGCACTGAAGCTTTCTTT. It yields the protein CASSLGRKSGTGVLGTEAFF. Full variable domain (remainder filled in from reference TRBV28 and TRBJ1-1): DVKVTQSSRYLVKRTGEKVFLECVQDMDHENMFWYRQDPGLGLRLIYFSYDVKMKEKGDIPEGYSVSREKKERFSLILESASTNQTSMYLCASSLGRKSGTGVLGTEAFFGQGTRLTVV.

The chain recombines TRBV24-1 with TRBJ2-7; 9 bases are shared with TRBD1. J lost 9 bases, V lost 7 bases, and 12 bases had no gene match. Germline V gene data show CDR1 as KGHDR and CDR2 as SFDVKD. The CDR3 is 14 residues long. In nucleotides, the CDR3 is TGTGCCACCAGAACCTTGACAGGGGGAATGGGGCAGTACTTC. Its translation: CATRTLTGGMGQYF.

The chain employs TRBV5-1 and TRBJ2-7; 9 bases match TRBD1. CDR1 is SGHRS and CDR2 is YFSETQ in the germline V gene. CDR3 length: 15 amino acids. Trimming at V came to 1 base and at J to 4 bases, leaving 6 bases not matched to a gene. The CDR3 loop is CASSLYRGRLYEQYF. CDR3 DNA: TGCGCCAGCAGCTTGTACAGGGGGCGTCTGTACGAGCAGTACTTC.

This sequence joins TRBV6-2 or TRBV6-3 and TRBJ1-1, with 8 positions matching TRBD1. This CDR3 is 14 amino acids long. Looked up from germline, CDR1 is MNHEY and CDR2 is SVGEGT. V dropped 7 bases and J dropped 2; count of bases not matched to a gene: 6. Here the CDR3 reads CASTPGQVNTEAFF. CDR3 nucleotides: TGTGCCAGCACCCCGGGACAGGTTAACACTGAAGCTTTCTTT.

V gene TRBV7-9 combines with J gene TRBJ2-1; TRBD2 matches 11 bases. The ends lost 3 bases at V and 4 bases at J; junction bases unmatched: 8. CDR3 size: 17 residues. CDR1 SEHNR and CDR2 FQNEAQ come from the germline V gene (reference sequence). The CDR3 sequence: CASSLGILAGVYNEQFF. Here the CDR3 DNA reads TGTGCCAGCAGCTTGGGAATACTAGCGGGGGTTTACAATGAGCAGTTCTTC.

The chain is built from TRBV4-3 and TRBJ2-7, with D possibly being TRBD1 or TRBD2 (5 bases each). Trimming removed 0 bases from V and 5 bases from J, with 11 bases in between. Per the germline V gene, CDR1 is LGHNA and CDR2 is YSLEER. The CDR3 contains 14 residues. The CDR3 region is CASSQEIGDHEQYF. The CDR3 DNA reads TGCGCCAGCAGCCAAGAGATAGGGGACCACGAGCAGTACTTC.

This chain connects TRBV5-1 to TRBJ2-4, with 8 nucleotides matching TRBD1. V trimming: 2 bases; J trimming: 5 bases; junction bases outside the gene matches: 6. The CDR3 runs to 15 residues. Germline V gene data show CDR1 as SGHRS and CDR2 as YFSETQ. Written as DNA, the CDR3 is TGCGCCAGCAGCTTCAGGGGGCGCTTGGAAAACATTCAGTACTTC. This codes for CASSFRGRLENIQYF.

The genes are TRBV15 and TRBJ2-7; D not resolved. The CDR3 totals 15 residues. The V gene's germline CDR1 is LNHNV and CDR2 YYDKDF (reference sequence). Between the trimmed V and J ends, which lost 0 bases and 2 bases, there was a span of 11 bases. The CDR3 here is CATSRDPGFTYEQYF. The DNA of the CDR3 is TGTGCCACCAGCAGAGATCCCGGATTCACCTACGAGCAGTACTTC.

V gene TRBV12-3 or TRBV12-4 combines with J gene TRBJ1-5; D call uncertain. The CDR3 is made up of 12 amino acids. The V end was cut by 4 bases, the J end by 9 bases, with 10 bases between. Here the CDR3 reads CASSSGERPQHF. For the CDR3, the DNA is TGTGCCAGCAGTTCGGGAGAGAGGCCCCAGCATTTT.

This chain uses TRBV28 with TRBJ1-5; tentative D call: TRBD1 (5 bases). CDR1 and CDR2 (germline): MDHEN, SYDVKM. The germline V and J ends were trimmed by 4 bases and 0 bases, with 13 bases remaining between them. The CDR3 loop spans 16 amino acids. CDR3 in amino acids: CASSYTGPYSNQPQHF. The DNA of the CDR3 is TGTGCCAGCAGTTATACAGGACCTTATAGCAATCAGCCCCAGCATTTT.

The genes are TRBV6-2 or TRBV6-3 and TRBJ1-2, with a possible D match to TRBD1 (5 bases). The CDR3 totals 12 residues. Germline V gene data show CDR1 as MNHEY and CDR2 as SVGEGT. V was shortened by 0 bases and J by 7 bases, with 6 bases between the two germline ends. CDR3 region: CASSYSQGGYTF. The CDR3 DNA reads TGTGCCAGCAGTTACTCGCAGGGTGGCTACACCTTC.

This chain links TRBV12-5 with TRBJ1-2; 9 bases are shared with TRBD1. From germline, CDR1 is LGHNT and CDR2 FRNRAP. This CDR3 region has 18 residues. J was trimmed by 4 bases and V by 0 bases; bases with no gene match: 12. CDR3 in amino acids: CASGLVPPDRGAPYGYTF. The DNA for the CDR3 is TGTGCTAGTGGTTTGGTACCCCCGGACAGGGGAGCTCCCTATGGCTACACCTTC.

The rearrangement links TRBV18 to TRBJ1-1; D is unclear. Germline loops: CDR1 KGHSH, CDR2 LQKENI. With 1 base removed from V and 3 bases from J, the gap between germline ends came to 6 bases. The CDR3 contains 13 residues. The DNA for the CDR3 is TGTGCCAGCTCACCACAGACATACACTGAAGCTTTCTTT. Its translation is CASSPQTYTEAFF.

The chain employs TRBV3-1 (or the pseudogene TRBV3-2) and TRBJ2-1, with 11 positions matching TRBD2. CDR1 is LGHDT and CDR2 is YNNKEL in the germline V gene (reference sequence). V lost 4 bases to trimming and J lost 0 bases; unmatched junction nucleotides: 5. The length of the CDR3 is 17 residues. The CDR3: CASSPVAGGSSYNEQFF. Here the CDR3 DNA reads TGTGCCAGCAGCCCGGTAGCGGGGGGGAGCTCCTACAATGAGCAGTTCTTC.

The chain recombines TRBV5-4 with TRBJ2-5; TRBD1 might be the D (5 bases). V was cut by 4 bases and J by 5 bases, with 15 bases left in between. This CDR3 contains 14 residues. Germline V gene data show CDR1 as SGHNT and CDR2 as YYREEE (reference sequence). CDR3 sequence: CASSPVGPGETQYF. The DNA for the CDR3 is TGTGCCAGCAGCCCCGTGGGGCCCGGGGAGACCCAGTACTTC.

V and J are TRBV9 and TRBJ2-7, with 7 nucleotides matching TRBD1. Germline trimming cut 4 bases from V and 3 bases from J; bases unmatched to any gene: 16. The CDR3 extends over 17 amino acids. Germline V gene sequence: CDR1 SGDLS, CDR2 YYNGEE. DNA of the CDR3: TGTGCCAGCAGCATCGCCTCATCGACAGGGAAGGTCTACGAGCAGTACTTC. Encoded protein: CASSIASSTGKVYEQYF.

V usage is TRBV4-1 and J usage is TRBJ1-1; D might be TRBD1 (5 bases). CDR1 is MGHRA, CDR2 YSYEKL, per germline. The germline V and J ends were trimmed by 0 bases and 8 bases, with 16 bases remaining between them. The CDR3 runs to 15 residues. CDR3 sequence (DNA): TGCGCCAGCAGCCAAGATGAGGGGTTCCGGAAGGAAGCTTTCTTT. Its translation: CASSQDEGFRKEAFF.

The CDR3 protein is CASTETGGVAEAFF. The DNA of the CDR3 is TGTGCCAGCACCGAAACAGGGGGCGTCGCTGAAGCTTTCTTT. V and J are TRBV9 and TRBJ1-1; 9 bases fit TRBD1. This CDR3 is built from 14 residues. Per the germline V gene, CDR1 is SGDLS and CDR2 is YYNGEE. V lost 6 bases and J lost 6; bases outside the gene matches: 9. The full variable domain, with the rest looked up from reference TRBV9 and TRBJ1-1, is DSGVTQTPKHLITATGQRVTLRCSPRSGDLSVYWYQQSLDQGLQFLIQYYNGEERAKGNILERFSAQQFPDLHSELNLSSLELGDSALYFCASTETGGVAEAFFGQGTRLTVV.

The chain carries TRBV6-2 or TRBV6-3 and TRBJ1-1; D gene ambiguous. The V end was cut by 4 bases, the J end by 1 base, with 10 bases between. Germline V gene sequence: CDR1 MNHEY, CDR2 SVGEGT. The CDR3 has 14 amino acids. CDR3 sequence (DNA): TGTGCCAGCAGTTGGAGGCCGAAGAACACTGAAGCTTTCTTT. It translates to CASSWRPKNTEAFF.

This clone has a single count. V usage is TRBV6-6 and J usage is TRBJ1-1; D is unresolved. CDR3 length equals 13 residues. Germline CDR1 and CDR2: MNHNY and SVGAGI (reference sequence). Trimming took off 2 bases at V and 2 bases at J, with 6 bases between the two ends. The CDR3 nucleotides are TGTGCCAGCAGTTACGCGGGTAACACTGAAGCTTTCTTT. Protein: CASSYAGNTEAFF.

The chain is built from TRBV2 and TRBJ1-2; a possible D gene is TRBD1 (6 bases). Germline values: CDR1 SNHLY, CDR2 FYNNEI. Trimming pared 1 base from V and 6 bases from J, leaving 12 bases between. The length of the CDR3 is 14 residues. DNA of the CDR3: TGTGCCAGCAGTGAAGGGCCGGGGGCCAATGGCTACACCTTC. Protein product: CASSEGPGANGYTF.

The J gene is TRBJ1-1, the V gene TRBV2; D possibly corresponds to TRBD1 (5 bases). The CDR3 totals 12 residues. V was shortened by 10 bases and J by 5 bases, with 14 bases between the two germline ends. Germline V gives CDR1 SNHLY, CDR2 FYNNEI. CDR3 nucleotide sequence: TGTGCCATCCAACGGGGACGGACTGAAGCTTTCTTT. Translation: CAIQRGRTEAFF.

This chain uses TRBV19 with TRBJ1-2, with a weak D call TRBD1 (5 bases). Deletions cut 9 bases from V and 3 bases from J, with 20 bases between. In germline, CDR1 is LNHDA, CDR2 SQIVND (reference sequence). The CDR3 spans 15 residues. As DNA, the CDR3 is TGTGCCAGGCTAACGGGGGGTCCGGGGGACTATGGCTACACCTTC. It translates to CARLTGGPGDYGYTF.